Listed below are T cell receptor beta chains from one sample, sequenced in a study of T-cell memory formation after mild COVID-19. TCRdb reanalysed the 5' RACE reads using MiXCR and keeps one entry per CDR3 protein. Among roughly 130,000 distinct CDR3 sequences, approximately 6.3% were seen once, and the ten largest hold approximately 2.3%. Specimen: PBMCs or a T cell subset sorted from them (not recorded which). The receptors here all came from an adult woman who had mild COVID-19 (a few samples of this study predate the infection). Cell type and time point are not known. Each CDR3 is given with its conserved first and last residue. A D gene is named only where the DNA matches it firmly. Size is omitted from some rows. Given values are once, few, many or a class for expanded clones.

>TRBJ2-7|NA|TRBV10-3|few
TGTGCCATCAGTGAGTGGGGGGCCGAGCAGTACTTC
CAISEWGAEQYF
>TRBJ2-1|NA|TRBV29-1|NA
TGCAGCGTTGCTGGGGGCTTGACTACAAACTACAATGAGCAGTTCTTC
CSVAGGLTTNYNEQFF
>TRBJ2-3|TRBD2|TRBV20-1|few
TGCAGTGCTAGAGGGTCGTGGCGGGGGGTATCCACAGATACGCAGTATTTT
CSARGSWRGVSTDTQYF
>TRBJ2-1|NA|TRBV11-2|NA
TGTGCCAGCAGCTTAGATTGGAGGGCACAGCAGTTCTTC
CASSLDWRAQQFF
>TRBJ2-1|NA|TRBV9|many
TGTGCCAGCAGCGTAGACCCTACGACTCGATCGGGTGAGCAGTTCTTC
CASSVDPTTRSGEQFF
>TRBJ2-3|NA|TRBV28|NA
TGTGCCAGCAGTTTAACAGGGCATAGCACAGATACGCAGTATTTT
CASSLTGHSTDTQYF
>TRBJ2-7|NA|TRBV5-5|many
TGTGCCAGCAGCTTGGACGGTAGCGGACTCTACGAGCAGTACTTC
CASSLDGSGLYEQYF
>TRBJ2-1|NA|TRBV30|NA
TGTGCCTCAATGCGGGGGCAGGGGGTCTACAATGAGCAGTTCTTC
CASMRGQGVYNEQFF
>TRBJ2-3|NA|TRBV12-5|many
TGTGCTAGTGGGGGAAGCACAGATACGCAGTATTTT
CASGGSTDTQYF
>TRBJ2-3|NA|TRBV30|NA
TGTGCCTGGAGTCCAGGGGCGGGAGATACGCAGTATTTT
CAWSPGAGDTQYF
>TRBJ2-7|NA|TRBV7-9|many
TGTGCCAGCAGCTTAGGGGGCCTCTACTCCTACGAGCAGTACTTC
CASSLGGLYSYEQYF
>TRBJ1-5|TRBD1|TRBV6-1|NA
TGTGCCAGCACTTTTAGGGCACAGGGGGATCAGCCCCAGCATTTT
CASTFRAQGDQPQHF
>TRBJ2-6|NA|TRBV14|NA
TGTGCCAGCAGCCGCCAAGTTACAATCTCTGGGGCCAACGTCCTGACTTTC
CASSRQVTISGANVLTF
>TRBJ1-2|TRBD1|TRBV20-1|many
TGCAGTGCTAGAGATCCTTTCAGGGGGGCGAGCGGCTACACCTTC
CSARDPFRGASGYTF
>TRBJ2-5|NA|TRBV6-5|few
TGTGCCAGCAGTTCCGACCGGAGCCCGGGGGAGACCCAGTACTTC
CASSSDRSPGETQYF
>TRBJ2-1|NA|TRBV6-1|many
TGTGCCACCTACCGGGACAGAGGGGGGGGTGAGCAGTTCTTC
CATYRDRGGGEQFF
>TRBJ1-1|NA|TRBV5-1|few
TGCGCCAGCAGCTTGGGCCCCCGGGGACCGAACACTGAAGCTTTCTTT
CASSLGPRGPNTEAFF
>TRBJ2-5|TRBD1|TRBV5-1|many
TGCGCCAGCAGCGTGAAAAGACAGGGACGAGAGACCCAGTACTTC
CASSVKRQGRETQYF
>TRBJ2-5|NA|TRBV24-1|few
TGTGCCACCAGTGATTTACCAGGCCTAAAAGAGACCCAGTACTTC
CATSDLPGLKETQYF
>TRBJ1-2|NA|TRBV2|NA
TGTGCCATCAGTGAACACGACACCTCGGACTACACCTTC
CAISEHDTSDYTF
>TRBJ2-2|NA|TRBV10-3|many
TGTGCCATCAGTGAGGATGGGGTCACCGGGGAGCTGTTTTTT
CAISEDGVTGELFF
>TRBJ2-3|NA|TRBV7-2|NA
TGTGCCAGTGCGTACCCGGGCATGAATACGCAGTATTTT
CASAYPGMNTQYF
>TRBJ1-2|NA|TRBV5-5|many
TGTGCCAGCAGGGGTTGGGACGGATACCTGGAGGGCTACACCTTC
CASRGWDGYLEGYTF
>TRBJ2-1|TRBD2|TRBV4-2|NA
TGTGCCAGCAGCCAAACCGGGACTAGCGATGACAATGAGCAGTTCTTC
CASSQTGTSDDNEQFF
>TRBJ1-1|NA|TRBV5-5|many
TGTGCCAGCAGCCCTGACAGTGACCCGTGGGCTTTCTTT
CASSPDSDPWAFF
>TRBJ2-4|NA|TRBV20-1|NA
TGCAGTGCTAGGGCCTTGGCAGTAGCCAAGAACATTCAGTACTTC
CSARALAVAKNIQYF
>TRBJ2-7|NA|TRBV24-1|few
TGTGCCACCAGCCAGGGCTACGAGCAGTACTTC
CATSQGYEQYF
>TRBJ2-1|NA|TRBV24-1|many
TGTGCCACCAGTGGGGCTAGTTTGCCCCATCAAACCTTC
CATSGASLPHQTF
>TRBJ2-2|NA|TRBV5-4|few
TGTGCCAGCAGCTTACGAGTGAACACCGGGGAGCTGTTTTTT
CASSLRVNTGELFF
>TRBJ2-5|NA|TRBV12-3/TRBV12-4|many
TGTGCCAGCAGCACGGGACCAGCACAAGAGACCCAGTACTTC
CASSTGPAQETQYF
>TRBJ1-2|TRBD1|TRBV2|few
TGTGCCAGCAGGAAAAGTGGAAGGGACAGAAACTATGGCTACACCTTC
CASRKSGRDRNYGYTF
>TRBJ2-1|TRBD2|TRBV7-2|NA
TGTGCCAGCAGCGCGGCTAGCGGGAGGGATGGGCAGTTCTTC
CASSAASGRDGQFF
>TRBJ1-1|NA|TRBV27|NA
TGTGCCAGCAGTCCTCGGGGGGGTTCGGGCACTGAAGCTTTCTTT
CASSPRGGSGTEAFF
>TRBJ2-3|NA|TRBV12-3/TRBV12-4|many
TGTGCCAGCAGTTTGATTCTAGCGTCAGATACGCAGTATTTT
CASSLILASDTQYF
>TRBJ1-2|NA|TRBV5-1|NA
TGCGCCAGCAGCGGCGGACAGACTAACTATGGCTACACCTTC
CASSGGQTNYGYTF
>TRBJ2-3|TRBD2|TRBV15|NA
TGTGCCACCAGCAGATTAGCGGGGGGGCTCACAGATACGCAGTATTTT
CATSRLAGGLTDTQYF
>TRBJ2-1|NA|TRBV5-6|few
TGTGCCAGCAGCAATTACCGTGGGGGGGAGCAGTTCTTC
CASSNYRGGEQFF
>TRBJ1-1|NA|TRBV18|many
TGTGCCAGCTCACCCGACAGTGTGGCCACTGAAGCTTTCTTT
CASSPDSVATEAFF
>TRBJ1-1|NA|TRBV7-2|many
TGTGCCAGCAGCCCTCGCGGAGGGACTGAAGCTTTCTTT
CASSPRGGTEAFF
>TRBJ1-4|NA|TRBV4-1|many
TGCGCCAGCAGCCCGACCCCGGGAAGCAATGAAAAACTGTTTTTT
CASSPTPGSNEKLFF
>TRBJ2-2|TRBD1|TRBV4-1|NA
TGCGCCAGCAGCCAACCGGGACAGAAGAGGGGCGGGGAGCTGTTTTTT
CASSQPGQKRGGELFF
>TRBJ2-7|TRBD1|TRBV2|NA
TGTGCCAGCAGTCTGGACAGGGGTTCCTACGAGCAGTACTTC
CASSLDRGSYEQYF
>TRBJ2-5|NA|TRBV20-1|many
TGCAGTGCTAGAGGACAAGAGACCCAGTACTTC
CSARGQETQYF
>TRBJ2-7|TRBD1|TRBV5-5|NA
TGTGCCAGCAGCTTGTACATGGCAGGGGGCTCCTACGAGCAGTACTTC
CASSLYMAGGSYEQYF
>TRBJ2-7|TRBD1|TRBV12-3/TRBV12-4|NA
TGTGCCAGCAGTTCTCGCCGGGACAGGGTTCCCCACGAGCAGTACTTC
CASSSRRDRVPHEQYF
>TRBJ2-1|NA|TRBV7-9|few
TGTGCCAGCAGCTCACCCAGGCGGTACAATGAGCAGTTCTTC
CASSSPRRYNEQFF